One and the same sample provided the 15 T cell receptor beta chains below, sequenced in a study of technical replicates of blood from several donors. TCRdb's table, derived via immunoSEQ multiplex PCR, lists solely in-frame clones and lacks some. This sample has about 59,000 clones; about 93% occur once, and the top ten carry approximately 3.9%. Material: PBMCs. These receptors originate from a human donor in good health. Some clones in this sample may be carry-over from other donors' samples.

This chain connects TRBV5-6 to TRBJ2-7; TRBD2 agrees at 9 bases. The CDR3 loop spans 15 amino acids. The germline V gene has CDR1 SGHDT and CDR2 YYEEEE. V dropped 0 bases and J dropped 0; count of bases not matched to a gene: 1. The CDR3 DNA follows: TGTGCCAGCAGCTTGGTTAGCGGGGGCTCCTACGAGCAGTACTTC. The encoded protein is CASSLVSGGSYEQYF. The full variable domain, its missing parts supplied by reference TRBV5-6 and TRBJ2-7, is DAGVTQSPTHLIKTRGQQVTLRCSPKSGHDTVSWYQQALGQGPQFIFQYYEEEERQRGNFPDRFSGHQFPNYSSELNVNALLLGDSALYLCASSLVSGGSYEQYFGPGTRLTVT.

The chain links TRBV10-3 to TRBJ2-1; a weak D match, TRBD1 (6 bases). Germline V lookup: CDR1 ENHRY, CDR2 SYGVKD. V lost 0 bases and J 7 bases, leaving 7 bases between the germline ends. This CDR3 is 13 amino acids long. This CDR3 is CAISESRGNEQFF. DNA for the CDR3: TGTGCCATCAGTGAGTCCAGGGGTAATGAGCAGTTCTTC.

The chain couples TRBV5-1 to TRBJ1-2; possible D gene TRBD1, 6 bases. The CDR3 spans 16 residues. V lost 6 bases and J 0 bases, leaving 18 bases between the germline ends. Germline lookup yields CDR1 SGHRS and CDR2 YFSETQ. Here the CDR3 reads CASTPHGGAANYGYTF. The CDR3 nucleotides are TGCGCCAGCACTCCCCATGGGGGGGCTGCTAACTATGGCTACACCTTC.

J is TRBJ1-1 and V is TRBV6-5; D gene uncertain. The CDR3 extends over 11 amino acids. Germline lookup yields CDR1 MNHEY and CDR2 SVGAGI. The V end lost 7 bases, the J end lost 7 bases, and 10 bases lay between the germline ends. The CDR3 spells CASTAGGEAFF. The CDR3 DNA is TGTGCCAGCACCGCCGGAGGTGAAGCTTTCTTT.

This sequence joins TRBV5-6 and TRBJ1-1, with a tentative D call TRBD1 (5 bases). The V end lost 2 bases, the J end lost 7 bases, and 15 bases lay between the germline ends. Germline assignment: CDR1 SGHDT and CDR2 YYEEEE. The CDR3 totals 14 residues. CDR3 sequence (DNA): TGTGCCAGCAGCTTCGGGAGGGGTGGTTATGAAGCTTTCTTT. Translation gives CASSFGRGGYEAFF.

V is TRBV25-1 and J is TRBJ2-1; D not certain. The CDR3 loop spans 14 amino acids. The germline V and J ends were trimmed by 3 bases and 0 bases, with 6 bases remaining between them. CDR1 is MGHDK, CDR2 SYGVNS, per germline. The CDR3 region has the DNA TGTGCCAGCAGTGACCCTTCCTCCTACAATGAGCAGTTCTTC. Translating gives CASSDPSSYNEQFF.

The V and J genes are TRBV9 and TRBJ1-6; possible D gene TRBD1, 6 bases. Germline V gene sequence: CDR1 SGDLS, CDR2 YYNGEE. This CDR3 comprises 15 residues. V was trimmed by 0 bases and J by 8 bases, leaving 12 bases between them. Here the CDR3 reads CASSVDETGYSPLHF. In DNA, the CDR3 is TGTGCCAGCAGCGTAGATGAGACAGGATATTCACCCCTCCACTTT.

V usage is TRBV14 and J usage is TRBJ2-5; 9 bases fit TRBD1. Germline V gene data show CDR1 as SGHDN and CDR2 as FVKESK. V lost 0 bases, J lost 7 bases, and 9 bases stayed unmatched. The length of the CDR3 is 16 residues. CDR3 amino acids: CASSQEPGQGSGTQYF. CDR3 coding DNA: TGTGCCAGCAGCCAAGAGCCGGGACAGGGAAGTGGGACCCAGTACTTC.

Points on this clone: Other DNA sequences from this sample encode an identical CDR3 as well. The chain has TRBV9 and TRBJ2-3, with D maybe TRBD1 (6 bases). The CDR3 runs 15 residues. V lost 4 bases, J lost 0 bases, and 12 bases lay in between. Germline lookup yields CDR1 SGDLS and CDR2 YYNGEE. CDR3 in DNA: TGTGCCAGCAGCAAAGGACAGTCGAGCACAGATACGCAGTATTTT. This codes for CASSKGQSSTDTQYF.

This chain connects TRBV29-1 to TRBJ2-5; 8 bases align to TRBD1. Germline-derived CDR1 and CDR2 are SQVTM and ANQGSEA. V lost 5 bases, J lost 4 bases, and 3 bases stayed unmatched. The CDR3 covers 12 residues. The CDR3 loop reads CSVSRGRETQYF. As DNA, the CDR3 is TGCAGCGTTTCCAGGGGGCGAGAGACCCAGTACTTC. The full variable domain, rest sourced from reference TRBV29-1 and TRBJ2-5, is SAVISQKPSRDICQRGTSLTIQCQVDSQVTMMFWYRQQPGQSLTLIATANQGSEATYESGFVIDKFPISRPNLTFSTLTVSNMSPEDSSIYLCSVSRGRETQYFGPGTRLLVL.

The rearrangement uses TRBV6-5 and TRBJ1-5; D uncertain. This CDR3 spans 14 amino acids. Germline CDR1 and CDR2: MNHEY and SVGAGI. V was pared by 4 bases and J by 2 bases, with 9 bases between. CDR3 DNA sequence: TGTGCCAGCAGTTTAGCGGCCGGCAATCAGCCCCAGCATTTT. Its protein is CASSLAAGNQPQHF.

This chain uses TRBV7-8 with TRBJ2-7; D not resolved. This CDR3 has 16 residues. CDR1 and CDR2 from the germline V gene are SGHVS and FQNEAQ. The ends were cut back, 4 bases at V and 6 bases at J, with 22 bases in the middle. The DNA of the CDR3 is TGTGCCAGCAGCTACCGTTCCGGAGCCCATTTGAGCGAGCAGTACTTC. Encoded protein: CASSYRSGAHLSEQYF.

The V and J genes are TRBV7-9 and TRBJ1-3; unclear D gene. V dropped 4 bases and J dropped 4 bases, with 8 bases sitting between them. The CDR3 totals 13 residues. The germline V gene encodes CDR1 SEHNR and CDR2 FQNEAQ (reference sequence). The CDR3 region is CASSSPMGNTIYF. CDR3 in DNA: TGTGCCAGCAGCTCCCCTATGGGAAACACCATATATTTT. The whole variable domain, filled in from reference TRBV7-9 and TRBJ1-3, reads DTGVSQNPRHKITKRGQNVTFRCDPISEHNRLYWYRQTLGQGPEFLTYFQNEAQLEKSRLLSDRFSAERPKGSFSTLEIQRTEQGDSAMYLCASSSPMGNTIYFGEGSWLTVV.

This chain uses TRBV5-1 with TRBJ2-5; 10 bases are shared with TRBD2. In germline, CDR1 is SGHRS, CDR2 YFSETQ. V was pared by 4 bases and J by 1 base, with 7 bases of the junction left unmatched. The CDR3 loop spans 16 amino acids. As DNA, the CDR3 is TGCGCCAGCAGCCCTAGGGCTAGCGGGGGCCAAGAGACCCAGTACTTC. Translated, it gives CASSPRASGGQETQYF. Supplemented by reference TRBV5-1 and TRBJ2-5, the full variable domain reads KAGVTQTPRYLIKTRGQQVTLSCSPISGHRSVSWYQQTPGQGLQFLFEYFSETQRNKGNFPGRFSGRQFSNSRSEMNVSTLELGDSALYLCASSPRASGGQETQYFGPGTRLLVL.

Here the CDR3 DNA reads TGTGCCAGCAGCTTGAGACAGGGGTCGAACACTGAAGCTTTCTTT. Protein product: CASSLRQGSNTEAFF. This chain uses TRBV7-3 with TRBJ1-1; the match to TRBD1 covers 8 bases. Unmatched junction bases numbered 4, after V lost 3 bases and J lost 1 base. This CDR3 has 15 amino acids. Germline assignment: CDR1 SGHTA and CDR2 FQGTGA.